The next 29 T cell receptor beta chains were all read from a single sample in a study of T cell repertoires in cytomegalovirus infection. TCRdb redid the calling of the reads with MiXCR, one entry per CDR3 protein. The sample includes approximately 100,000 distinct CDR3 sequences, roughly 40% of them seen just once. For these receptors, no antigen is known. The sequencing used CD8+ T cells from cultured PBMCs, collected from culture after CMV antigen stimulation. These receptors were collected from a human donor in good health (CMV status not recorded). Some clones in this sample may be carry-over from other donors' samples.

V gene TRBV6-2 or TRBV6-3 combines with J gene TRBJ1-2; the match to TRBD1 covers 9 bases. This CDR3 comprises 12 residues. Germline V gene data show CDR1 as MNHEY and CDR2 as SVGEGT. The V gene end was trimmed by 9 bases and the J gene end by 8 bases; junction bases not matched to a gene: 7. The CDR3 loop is CASQQGAGGYTF. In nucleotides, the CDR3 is TGTGCCAGTCAACAGGGGGCGGGGGGCTACACCTTC.

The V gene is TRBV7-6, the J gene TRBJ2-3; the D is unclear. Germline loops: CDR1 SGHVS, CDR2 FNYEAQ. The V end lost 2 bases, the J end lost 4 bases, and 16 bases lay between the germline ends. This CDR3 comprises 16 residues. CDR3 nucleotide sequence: TGTGCCAGCAGCTTAATGGGTGAGCAATCGGCAGATACGCAGTATTTT. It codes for CASSLMGEQSADTQYF.

The CDR3 is CSAPPTGIGYGYTF. CDR3 sequence (DNA): TGCAGCGCTCCACCGACAGGGATCGGCTATGGCTACACCTTC. The V call is TRBV29-1, the J call TRBJ1-2, with 7 bases aligning to TRBD1. The ends lost 7 bases at V and 4 bases at J; junction bases unmatched: 12. CDR1 and CDR2 (germline): SQVTM, ANQGSEA. The CDR3 extends over 14 amino acids.

The CDR3 loop reads CASSLVDGYYGYTF. Here the CDR3 DNA reads TGCGCCAGCAGCTTGGTGGACGGATACTATGGCTACACCTTC. The rearrangement joins TRBV5-1 to TRBJ1-2; D uncertain. V was clipped by 0 bases and J by 3 bases, with 9 bases between them. The CDR3 length is 14 residues. CDR1 SGHRS and CDR2 YFSETQ come from the germline V gene.

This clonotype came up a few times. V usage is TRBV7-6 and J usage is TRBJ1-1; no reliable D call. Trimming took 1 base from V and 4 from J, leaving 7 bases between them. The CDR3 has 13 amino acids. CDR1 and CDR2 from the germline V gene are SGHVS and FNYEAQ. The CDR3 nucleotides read TGTGCCAGCAGCTTAGGTTGGGTCACTGAAGCTTTCTTT. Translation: CASSLGWVTEAFF.

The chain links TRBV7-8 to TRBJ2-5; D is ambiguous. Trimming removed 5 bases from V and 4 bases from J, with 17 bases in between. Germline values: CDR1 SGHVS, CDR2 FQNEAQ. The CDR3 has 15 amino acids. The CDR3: CASSPPFSGAETQYF. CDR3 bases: TGTGCCAGCAGCCCCCCCTTTTCGGGCGCAGAGACCCAGTACTTC.

The CDR3 region is CASSLVPAFGENTEAFF. CDR3 sequence (DNA): TGTGCCAGCAGCTTAGTACCTGCTTTTGGGGAGAACACTGAAGCTTTCTTT. This chain joins TRBV7-6 and TRBJ1-1; no firm D call. Germline values: CDR1 SGHVS, CDR2 FNYEAQ. Trimming cost V 1 base and J 1 base, with 16 bases left between them. The CDR3 runs to 17 residues. Variable domain in full (rest from reference TRBV7-6 and TRBJ1-1): GAGVSQSPRYKVTKRGQDVALRCDPISGHVSLYWYRQALGQGPEFLTYFNYEAQQDKSGLPNDRFSAERPEGSISTLTIQRTEQRDSAMYRCASSLVPAFGENTEAFFGQGTRLTVV.

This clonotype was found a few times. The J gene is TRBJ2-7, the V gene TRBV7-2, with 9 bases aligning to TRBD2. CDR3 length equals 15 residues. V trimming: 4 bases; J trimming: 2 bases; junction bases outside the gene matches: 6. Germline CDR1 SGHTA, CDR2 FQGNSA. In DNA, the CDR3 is TGTGCCAGCAGCTCCCCTAGCGGGGTTCCCTACGAGCAGTACTTC. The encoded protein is CASSSPSGVPYEQYF.

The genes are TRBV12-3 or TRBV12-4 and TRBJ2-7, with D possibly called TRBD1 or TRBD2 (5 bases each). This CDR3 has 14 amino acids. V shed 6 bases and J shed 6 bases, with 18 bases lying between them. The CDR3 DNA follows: TGTGCCAGCAGCCCCCTCGGACGGGACCGCGAGCAGTACTTC. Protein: CASSPLGRDREQYF.

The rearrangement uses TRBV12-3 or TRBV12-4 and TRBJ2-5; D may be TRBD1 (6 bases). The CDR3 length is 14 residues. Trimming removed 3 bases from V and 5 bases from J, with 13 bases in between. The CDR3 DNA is TGTGCCAGCAGTTTTTTACAGGGCGGCGAGACCCAGTACTTC. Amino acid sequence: CASSFLQGGETQYF.

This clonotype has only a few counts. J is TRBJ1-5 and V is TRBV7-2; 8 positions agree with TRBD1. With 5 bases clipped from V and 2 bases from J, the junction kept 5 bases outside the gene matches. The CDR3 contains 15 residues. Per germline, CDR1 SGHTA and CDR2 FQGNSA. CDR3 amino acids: CASSPGGAGNQPQHF. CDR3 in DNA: TGTGCCAGCAGCCCAGGGGGCGCGGGCAATCAGCCCCAGCATTTT.

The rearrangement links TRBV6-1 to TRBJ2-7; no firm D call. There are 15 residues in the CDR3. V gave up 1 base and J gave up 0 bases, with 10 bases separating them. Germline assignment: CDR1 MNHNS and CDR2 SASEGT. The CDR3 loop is CASSEGGYVSYEQYF. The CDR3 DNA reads TGTGCCAGCAGTGAAGGTGGATATGTCTCCTACGAGCAGTACTTC.

As DNA, the CDR3 is TGTGCCAGCCACGATCGCGGGGACATAGTGACCCAGTACTTC. Translating gives CASHDRGDIVTQYF. This rearrangement joins TRBV6-6 to TRBJ2-5, with D perhaps being TRBD1 or TRBD2 (6 bases each). From germline, CDR1 is MNHNY and CDR2 SVGAGI (reference sequence). The CDR3 totals 14 residues. V lost 8 bases and J 7 bases, leaving 20 bases between the germline ends.

This CDR3 reads CATAQAGGLLNEQFF. The CDR3 DNA reads TGTGCCACCGCCCAGGCGGGGGGGCTATTAAATGAGCAGTTCTTC. The rearrangement links TRBV24-1 to TRBJ2-1; TRBD2 matches 9 bases. Germline assignment: CDR1 KGHDR and CDR2 SFDVKD. V was clipped by 9 bases and J by 7 bases; unmatched bases: 12. The CDR3 is 15 residues long.

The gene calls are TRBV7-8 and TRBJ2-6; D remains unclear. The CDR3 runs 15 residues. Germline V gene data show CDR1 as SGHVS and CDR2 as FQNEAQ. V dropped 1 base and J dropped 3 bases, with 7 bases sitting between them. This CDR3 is CASSLGRGGANVLTF. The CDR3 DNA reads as TGTGCCAGCAGCTTAGGGCGTGGTGGGGCCAACGTCCTGACTTTC.

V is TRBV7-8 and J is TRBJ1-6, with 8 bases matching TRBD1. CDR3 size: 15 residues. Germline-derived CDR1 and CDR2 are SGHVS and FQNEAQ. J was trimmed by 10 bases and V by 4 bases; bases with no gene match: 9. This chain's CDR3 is CASSYPTGEGSPLHF. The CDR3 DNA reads TGTGCCAGCAGCTACCCGACAGGGGAGGGCTCACCCCTCCACTTT.

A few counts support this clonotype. CDR3 sequence reads: CASSLTQGGVLDEKLFF. CDR3 DNA: TGTGCCAGCAGCTTAACCCAGGGAGGGGTTTTGGATGAAAAACTGTTTTTT. The chain uses TRBV7-6 and TRBJ1-4; D is perhaps TRBD1 (5 bases). This CDR3 has 17 amino acids. Trimming left V 2 bases short and J 6 bases short, with 19 bases between. CDR1 is SGHVS and CDR2 is FNYEAQ in the germline V gene.

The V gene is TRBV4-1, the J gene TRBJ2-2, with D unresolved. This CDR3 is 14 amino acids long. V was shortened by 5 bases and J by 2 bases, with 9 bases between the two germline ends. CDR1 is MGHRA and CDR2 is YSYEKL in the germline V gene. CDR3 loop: CASSIARNTGELFF. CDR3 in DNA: TGCGCCAGCAGCATTGCCCGAAACACCGGGGAGCTGTTTTTT.

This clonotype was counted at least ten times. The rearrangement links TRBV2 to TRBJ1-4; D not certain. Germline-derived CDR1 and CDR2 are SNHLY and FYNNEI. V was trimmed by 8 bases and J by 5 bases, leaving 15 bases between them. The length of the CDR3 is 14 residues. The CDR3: CASEDQGANEKLFF. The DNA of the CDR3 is TGTGCCAGCGAGGATCAAGGAGCCAATGAAAAACTGTTTTTT.

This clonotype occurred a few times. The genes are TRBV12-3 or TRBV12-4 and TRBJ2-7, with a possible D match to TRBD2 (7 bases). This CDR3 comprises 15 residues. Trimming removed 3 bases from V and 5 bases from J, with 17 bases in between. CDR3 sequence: CASSFAGARSDEQYF. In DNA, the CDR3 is TGTGCCAGCAGTTTTGCGGGGGCGCGGTCCGACGAGCAGTACTTC.

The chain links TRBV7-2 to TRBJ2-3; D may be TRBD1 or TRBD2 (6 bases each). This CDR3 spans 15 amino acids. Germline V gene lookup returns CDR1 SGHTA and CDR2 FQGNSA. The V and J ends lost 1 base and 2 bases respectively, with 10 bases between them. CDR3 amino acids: CASSLVGGHTDTQYF. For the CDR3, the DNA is TGTGCCAGCAGCTTAGTGGGGGGACACACAGATACGCAGTATTTT.

Written as DNA, the CDR3 is TGTGCCAGCAGCCCGAGACAGGGCTCCTTTTACAATGAGCAGTTCTTC. It yields the protein CASSPRQGSFYNEQFF. The chain combines TRBV7-9 with TRBJ2-1; 7 bases are shared with TRBD1. Germline V gene data show CDR1 as SEHNR and CDR2 as FQNEAQ (reference sequence). The CDR3 contains 16 residues. V trimming: 5 bases; J trimming: 4 bases; junction bases outside the gene matches: 11.

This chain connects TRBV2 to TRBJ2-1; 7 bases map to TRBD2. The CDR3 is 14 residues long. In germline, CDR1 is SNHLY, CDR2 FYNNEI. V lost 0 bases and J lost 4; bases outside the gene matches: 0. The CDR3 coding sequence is TGTGCCAGCAGTGAAGCAGCGGGGTACAATGAGCAGTTCTTC. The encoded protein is CASSEAAGYNEQFF.

In DNA form, the CDR3 reads TGTGCCAGCAGCCCACAGGGGAGCGAGCAGTACTTC. This sequence encodes CASSPQGSEQYF. This chain links TRBV7-9 with TRBJ2-7, with 7 bases fitting TRBD1. The CDR3 sequence is 12 residues long. V shed 5 bases and J 6 bases; nucleotides not matched to a gene: 4. Germline V lookup: CDR1 SEHNR, CDR2 FQNEAQ (reference sequence).

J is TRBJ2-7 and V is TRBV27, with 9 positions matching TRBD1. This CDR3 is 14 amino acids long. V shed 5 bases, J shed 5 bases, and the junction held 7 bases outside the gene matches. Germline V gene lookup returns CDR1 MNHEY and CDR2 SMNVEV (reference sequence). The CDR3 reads CASSARTGANEQYF. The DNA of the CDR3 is TGTGCCAGCAGTGCCCGGACAGGGGCCAACGAGCAGTACTTC.

This CDR3 reads CSAGKTAFGGNYNEQFF. CDR3 in DNA: TGCAGTGCTGGCAAAACCGCGTTCGGCGGCAACTACAATGAGCAGTTCTTC. The chain is built from TRBV20-1 and TRBJ2-1; D gene unclear. Germline CDR1 is DFQATT and CDR2 is SNEGSKA (reference sequence). The length of the CDR3 is 17 residues. V lost 5 bases to trimming and J lost 3 bases, with 23 bases between them.

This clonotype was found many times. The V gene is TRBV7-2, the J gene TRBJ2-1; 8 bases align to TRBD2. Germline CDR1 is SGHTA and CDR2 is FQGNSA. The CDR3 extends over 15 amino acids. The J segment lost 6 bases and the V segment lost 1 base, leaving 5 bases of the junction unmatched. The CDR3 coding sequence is TGTGCCAGCAGCTTAGGGGGCGGGGGGTTCAATGAGCAGTTCTTC. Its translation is CASSLGGGGFNEQFF.

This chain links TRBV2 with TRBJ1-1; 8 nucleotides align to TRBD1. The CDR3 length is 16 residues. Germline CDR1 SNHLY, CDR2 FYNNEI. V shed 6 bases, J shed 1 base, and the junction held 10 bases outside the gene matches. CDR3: CASRAHGTGKNTEAFF. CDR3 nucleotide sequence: TGTGCCAGCAGGGCCCACGGGACAGGAAAGAACACTGAAGCTTTCTTT.

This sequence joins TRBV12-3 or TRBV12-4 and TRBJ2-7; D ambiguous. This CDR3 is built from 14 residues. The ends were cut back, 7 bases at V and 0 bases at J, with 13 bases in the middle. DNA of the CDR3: TGTGCCAGCACCCGAGACTGGAGCTCCTACGAGCAGTACTTC. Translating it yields CASTRDWSSYEQYF.